Listed here are 14 T cell receptor beta chains from one sample, sequenced in a study of shared clonotypes between healthy human individuals. Libraries were prepared by immunoSEQ multiplex PCR; TCRdb keeps only in-frame clonotypes and omits some of them. Of roughly 2 million clones listed, under 97% are singletons. The specimen was naive CD4+ T cells sorted from blood. The sample's subset: CD45RA+ positively selected. These receptors all come from a man aged 18 to 29 in good health.

The CDR3, as DNA: TGTGCCAGCACCTGGAGGGGGGGGATTTACACTGAAGCTTTCTTT. This encodes CASTWRGGIYTEAFF. The chain is built from TRBV14 and TRBJ1-1; possible D gene TRBD1, 6 bases. Looked up from germline, CDR1 is SGHDN and CDR2 is FVKESK. This CDR3 is 15 amino acids long. The V end was cut by 7 bases, the J end by 3 bases, with 18 bases between.

The chain links TRBV28 to TRBJ1-5; D is undetermined. Germline assignment: CDR1 MDHEN and CDR2 SYDVKM. V was cut by 3 bases and J by 7 bases, with 16 bases left in between. The CDR3 is 15 residues long. The CDR3 DNA is TGTGCCAGCAGTTTTTCCGGGGTGGGCGGACAGCCCCAGCATTTT. This codes for CASSFSGVGGQPQHF.

This chain links TRBV5-1 with TRBJ2-7; D ambiguous. The CDR3 consists of 15 residues. V lost 2 bases and J lost 3, with 15 bases in between. Germline V CDR1 and CDR2: SGHRS, YFSETQ. CDR3 nucleotide sequence: TGCGCCAGCAGCTTTCTGGATAGGACCCTCTACGAGCAGTACTTC. This sequence encodes CASSFLDRTLYEQYF.

Only one count was recorded for this clone. The V call is TRBV28, the J call TRBJ1-4; 9 positions match TRBD1. The trim removed 6 bases at V and 8 bases at J, leaving 7 bases unmatched. This CDR3 contains 14 residues. From germline, CDR1 is MDHEN and CDR2 SYDVKM. The DNA for the CDR3 is TGTGCCAGCAGGGGACAGGGAGTATGGGAAAAACTGTTTTTT. Translation gives CASRGQGVWEKLFF.

V is TRBV7-9 and J is TRBJ2-1, with 7 bases that match TRBD2. The CDR3 sequence is 14 residues long. V dropped 8 bases and J dropped 7; count of bases not matched to a gene: 11. Germline CDR1 SEHNR, CDR2 FQNEAQ (reference sequence). This CDR3 reads CASSLTGGGNEQFF. CDR3 nucleotide sequence: TGTGCCAGCTCACTCACTGGGGGAGGGAATGAGCAGTTCTTC.

The chain uses TRBV7-9 and TRBJ2-1, with 8 bases identical to TRBD1. V trimming: 1 base; J trimming: 6 bases; junction bases outside the gene matches: 5. In germline, CDR1 is SEHNR, CDR2 FQNEAQ (reference sequence). The CDR3 is 15 residues long. The CDR3 loop is CASSLVQGGANEQFF. CDR3 sequence (DNA): TGTGCCAGCAGCTTAGTACAGGGGGGAGCCAATGAGCAGTTCTTC.

V and J are TRBV30 and TRBJ2-2; 7 bases are a match to TRBD1. This CDR3 has 13 residues. Germline trimming cut 4 bases from V and 3 bases from J; bases unmatched to any gene: 2. Germline loops: CDR1 GTSNPN, CDR2 SVGIG (reference sequence). As DNA, the CDR3 is TGTGCCTGGAAGGGGGCCTACACCGGGGAGCTGTTTTTT. This codes for CAWKGAYTGELFF.

The chain recombines TRBV5-1 with TRBJ2-7; D not certain. With 4 bases removed from V and 0 bases from J, the gap between germline ends came to 14 bases. CDR1 SGHRS and CDR2 YFSETQ come from the germline V gene. This CDR3 has 15 amino acids. CDR3 loop: CASSAVLGSSYEQYF. Written as DNA, the CDR3 is TGCGCCAGCAGCGCTGTTCTGGGCTCCTCCTACGAGCAGTACTTC.

As regards this clone: This sample includes further DNA sequences coding for the same CDR3. The chain couples TRBV7-9 to TRBJ2-7; tentatively, D is TRBD1 or TRBD2 (5 bases each). CDR1 and CDR2 from the germline V gene are SEHNR and FQNEAQ (reference sequence). V was clipped by 5 bases and J by 7 bases, with 12 bases between them. CDR3 length: 12 amino acids. The CDR3 DNA sequence: TGTGCCAGCAGCCCCCTGGGGGATGAGCAGTACTTC. The encoded protein is CASSPLGDEQYF.

This chain joins TRBV19 and TRBJ2-3; TRBD1 is a possible D gene (6 bases). Germline assignment: CDR1 LNHDA and CDR2 SQIVND (reference sequence). The CDR3 sequence is 17 residues long. The V end lost 6 bases, the J end lost 5 bases, and 24 bases lay between the germline ends. CDR3 coding DNA: TGTGCCAGTAGGCGGTTTAGTGGGGCAGGGGCGAGAGATACGCAGTATTTT. Translated: CASRRFSGAGARDTQYF.

DNA of the CDR3: TGCGCCAGCAGCCAAGTTTCTCCTGAGATCAAGGACAGGCTTTCTGGCTACACCTTC. This gives the protein CASSQVSPEIKDRLSGYTF. The rearrangement links TRBV4-1 to TRBJ1-2; 7 bases are a match to TRBD1. The CDR3 contains 19 residues. The J segment lost 7 bases and the V segment lost 1 base, leaving 21 bases of the junction unmatched. In germline, CDR1 is MGHRA, CDR2 YSYEKL.

The genes are TRBV10-3 and TRBJ1-5; D gene uncertain. Trimming removed 2 bases at V and 0 bases at J, with 14 bases between. Germline V lookup: CDR1 ENHRY, CDR2 SYGVKD. The CDR3 has 17 amino acids. The CDR3 region has the DNA TGTGCCATCAGTGAGGATCTTAGGGCAGATAGCAATCAGCCCCAGCATTTT. The encoded protein is CAISEDLRADSNQPQHF.

This chain links TRBV4-3 with TRBJ2-7, with 8 bases fitting TRBD2. V lost 2 bases and J lost 0; bases outside the gene matches: 6. The CDR3 is 16 amino acids. Germline CDR1 reads LGHNA; CDR2 reads YSLEER. CDR3 bases: TGCGCCAGCAGCCAAATTAGCGGGGCACTCTCCTACGAGCAGTACTTC. It specifies CASSQISGALSYEQYF.

The genes are TRBV7-9 and TRBJ1-4; possible D gene TRBD1, 5 bases. The CDR3 sequence is 15 residues long. The V gene lost 2 bases and the J gene lost 3 bases, with 10 bases spanning the gap. Germline V gene lookup returns CDR1 SEHNR and CDR2 FQNEAQ (reference sequence). CDR3 coding DNA: TGTGCCAGCAGCTTAACTGGGGGAGCTAATGAAAAACTGTTTTTT. Its protein is CASSLTGGANEKLFF.